This T cell receptor beta chain comes out of a study of control samples from healthy donors and cancer patients. Sequencing used immunoSEQ multiplex PCR; TCRdb keeps in-frame clones, though not all of them. The top ten hold less than 3% of the sample, which has 50,000 to 55,000 clones, 85% to 95% seen once. This clone was observed a few times. The CDR3 contains 15 residues. Germline loops: CDR1 MGHRA, CDR2 YSYEKL. V was pared by 0 bases and J by 11 bases, with 10 bases of the junction left unmatched. The source is a man aged 25 to 40 in good health. The sample consisted of blood. The chain links TRBV4-1 to TRBJ1-5; 7 bases align to TRBD1. CDR3 protein: CASSQDRARGLAQHF. The CDR3 region has the DNA TGCGCCAGCAGCCAAGATAGGGCCAGGGGGTTGGCCCAGCATTTT.